The 21 T cell receptor beta chains listed next were all sequenced from one sample in a study of cytomegalovirus exposure and HLA in healthy donors listed by TCRdb under 2017. The receptor library was made with the immunoSEQ multiplex PCR assay. For the multiplex PCR, a mixture combining 60 forward primers for TCR Vbeta segments and 13 reverse primers for TCR Jbeta segments was used. TCRdb stores this immuneACCESS table with in-frame sequences only. Part of the clones is absent; in the studies checked, under half of the shortfall reflects unresolved V genes, and no reason is known for the rest. Present in this sample are some 130,000 clones, about 79% of which were seen just once. Clones ranked in the top ten supply under 2% of the sample. Sequencing input: PBMCs. All receptors derive from a female donor in good health and CMV-seropositive.

This clone was counted between two and nine times. The chain joins TRBV5-1 to TRBJ2-7; 10 bases agree with TRBD2. Per germline, CDR1 SGHRS and CDR2 YFSETQ. This CDR3 comprises 15 residues. Trimming removed 4 bases from V and 1 base from J; junction bases left unmatched: 5. CDR3 protein: CASSKGTSASYEQYF. For the CDR3, the DNA is TGCGCCAGCAGCAAGGGGACTAGCGCATCCTACGAGCAGTACTTC.

This chain connects TRBV11-2 to TRBJ2-7; the match to TRBD1 covers 8 bases. V trimming: 2 bases; J trimming: 2 bases; junction bases outside the gene matches: 2. CDR3 length: 14 residues. Germline CDR1 reads SGHAT; CDR2 reads FQNNGV. The CDR3 DNA reads as TGTGCCAGCAGCTTAAGGGGACAGGCCTACGAGCAGTACTTC. Residues: CASSLRGQAYEQYF.

This chain links TRBV5-6 with TRBJ1-2; 7 bases agree with TRBD1. V dropped 5 bases and J dropped 6; count of bases not matched to a gene: 16. Germline CDR1 SGHDT, CDR2 YYEEEE. The CDR3 is made up of 16 amino acids. The chain's CDR3 is CASRTQDRVNGNGYTF. As DNA, the CDR3 is TGTGCCAGCAGGACCCAAGACAGGGTCAATGGGAATGGCTACACCTTC.

The chain couples TRBV18 to TRBJ1-2; TRBD1 might be the D (5 bases). The CDR3 runs 13 residues. Germline CDR1 and CDR2: KGHSH and LQKENI. Trimming pared 2 bases from V and 5 bases from J, leaving 9 bases between. This CDR3 is CASSPDRQYGYTF. DNA for the CDR3: TGTGCCAGCTCACCAGACAGACAGTATGGCTACACCTTC.

CDR3 sequence reads: CASSPRGGAGANVLTF. The DNA of the CDR3 is TGTGCCAGCAGCCCTAGGGGAGGGGCTGGGGCCAACGTCCTGACTTTC. This rearrangement joins TRBV7-3 to TRBJ2-6; 7 positions agree with TRBD2. The J segment lost 2 bases and the V segment lost 5 bases, leaving 6 bases of the junction unmatched. The CDR3 has 16 residues. Per germline, CDR1 SGHTA and CDR2 FQGTGA. Combining the CDR3 with reference TRBV7-3 and TRBJ2-6 gives the whole variable domain GAGVSQTPSNKVTEKGKYVELRCDPISGHTALYWYRQSLGQGPEFLIYFQGTGAADDSGLPNDRFFAVRPEGSVSTLKIQRTERGDSAVYLCASSPRGGAGANVLTFGAGSRLTVL.

Remarks on this clone: The same CDR3 can be traced to other DNA sequences in this sample. This rearrangement joins TRBV2 to TRBJ1-5; D remains ambiguous. Trimming took off 4 bases at V and 3 bases at J, with 10 bases between the two ends. CDR3 length: 14 amino acids. Germline V lookup: CDR1 SNHLY, CDR2 FYNNEI. For the CDR3, the DNA is TGTGCCAGCAGTGCTCTGGGAGTCAATCAGCCCCAGCATTTT. This codes for CASSALGVNQPQHF.

This clone came up a few times. The gene calls are TRBV11-2 and TRBJ2-1; 9 bases fit TRBD1. J gave up 12 bases and V 0 bases, and 12 bases lay outside the gene matches. The CDR3 length is 16 residues. Germline V gene sequence: CDR1 SGHAT, CDR2 FQNNGV. DNA for the CDR3: TGTGCCAGCAGCTTAGATCGGGACAGGGTGGTTTATACGCAGTTCTTC. Its translation is CASSLDRDRVVYTQFF.

The chain couples TRBV6-5 to TRBJ1-1, with TRBD1 identical over 10 bases. CDR1 is MNHEY and CDR2 is SVGAGI in the germline V gene. V was clipped by 7 bases and J by 12 bases; unmatched bases: 11. The CDR3 spans 13 residues. The CDR3 DNA follows: TGTGCCAGCACCAAGGGGACAGGGGCCCCACCTTTCTTT. This codes for CASTKGTGAPPFF.

The chain joins TRBV6-1 to TRBJ2-2; TRBD1 agrees at 9 bases. Germline V CDR1 and CDR2: MNHNS, SASEGT. V lost 3 bases, J lost 7 bases, and 9 bases stayed unmatched. The CDR3 runs 16 residues. The chain's CDR3 is CASSEITGTGFGELFF. The CDR3 DNA reads TGTGCCAGCAGTGAGATAACTGGGACAGGGTTCGGGGAGCTGTTTTTT.

This rearrangement joins TRBV7-2 to TRBJ1-1, with D perhaps matching TRBD1 (6 bases). Germline V gene data show CDR1 as SGHTA and CDR2 as FQGNSA. V shed 5 bases and J shed 1 base, with 11 bases lying between them. This CDR3 has 14 residues. For the CDR3, the DNA is TGTGCCAGCAGCACAGACAGGTCGAACACTGAAGCTTTCTTT. Amino acid sequence: CASSTDRSNTEAFF. The whole variable domain, filled in from reference TRBV7-2 and TRBJ1-1, reads GAGVSQSPSNKVTEKGKDVELRCDPISGHTALYWYRQSLGQGLEFLIYFQGNSAPDKSGLPSDRFSAERTGGSVSTLTIQRTQQEDSAVYLCASSTDRSNTEAFFGQGTRLTVV.

The rearrangement uses TRBV6-6 and TRBJ2-7, with TRBD1 as a possible D gene (6 bases). The germline V and J ends were trimmed by 10 bases and 4 bases, with 11 bases remaining between them. The CDR3 runs 11 residues. Per the germline V gene, CDR1 is MNHNY and CDR2 is SVGAGI (reference sequence). DNA for the CDR3: TGTGCCACCGAGGGGGTGTACGAGCAGTACTTC. Residues: CATEGVYEQYF.

The gene calls are TRBV4-1 and TRBJ2-1; D is undetermined. V lost 4 bases and J 0 bases, leaving 10 bases between the germline ends. The CDR3 has 15 residues. Germline CDR1 is MGHRA and CDR2 is YSYEKL. The CDR3, as DNA: TGCGCCAGCAGCCCCCGTCTGGCCTCCTACAATGAGCAGTTCTTC. The encoded protein is CASSPRLASYNEQFF.

The chain links TRBV2 to TRBJ2-3; TRBD2 agrees at 11 bases. The CDR3 contains 18 residues. V shed 1 base, J shed 0 bases, and the junction held 6 bases outside the gene matches. CDR1 SNHLY and CDR2 FYNNEI come from the germline V gene. The CDR3 DNA follows: TGTGCCAGCAGTGAAGGGGTGCTAGCGGGAGGTAGCACAGATACGCAGTATTTT. This gives the protein CASSEGVLAGGSTDTQYF.

This clone was seen only a few times. The chain employs TRBV19 and TRBJ2-1; D may be TRBD2 (6 bases). This CDR3 is built from 15 residues. V was trimmed by 4 bases and J by 3 bases, leaving 13 bases between them. The germline gives CDR1 LNHDA, CDR2 SQIVND (reference sequence). Here the CDR3 reads CASSNAGTDYNEQFF. The CDR3 DNA sequence: TGTGCCAGTAGTAATGCGGGGACCGACTACAATGAGCAGTTCTTC.

V usage is TRBV7-9 and J usage is TRBJ2-2, with TRBD2 matching over 8 bases. The CDR3 totals 14 residues. Germline V CDR1 and CDR2: SEHNR, FQNEAQ (reference sequence). V lost 5 bases, J lost 7 bases, and 6 bases stayed unmatched. The CDR3 here is CASSPGLAFGELFF. CDR3 coding DNA: TGTGCCAGCAGCCCCGGACTAGCTTTCGGGGAGCTGTTTTTT.

The chain joins TRBV4-1 to TRBJ1-1, with 7 bases that match TRBD1. The CDR3 sequence is 15 residues long. Germline lookup yields CDR1 MGHRA and CDR2 YSYEKL. V lost 2 bases to trimming and J lost 4 bases; unmatched junction nucleotides: 7. Here the CDR3 reads CASSQKAGGSTEAFF. The CDR3 DNA reads as TGCGCCAGCAGCCAAAAAGCAGGGGGGAGCACTGAAGCTTTCTTT.

This clone was seen once. This sequence joins TRBV28 and TRBJ1-2; D is possibly TRBD1 (5 bases). The germline gives CDR1 MDHEN, CDR2 SYDVKM. V lost 5 bases, J lost 1 base, and 5 bases lay in between. The CDR3 spans 12 residues. CDR3 protein: CASSDSNYGYTF. The DNA of the CDR3 is TGTGCCAGCAGTGACAGTAACTATGGCTACACCTTC.

The chain uses TRBV7-6 and TRBJ2-2; 10 nucleotides agree with TRBD2. J lost 5 bases, V lost 6 bases, and 6 bases had no gene match. The germline V gene has CDR1 SGHVS and CDR2 FNYEAQ. The CDR3 runs 15 residues. This chain's CDR3 is CASSRGGLATGELFF. In DNA form, the CDR3 reads TGTGCCAGCAGTCGAGGGGGACTAGCGACCGGGGAGCTGTTTTTT. The whole variable domain, remainder taken from reference TRBV7-6 and TRBJ2-2, is GAGVSQSPRYKVTKRGQDVALRCDPISGHVSLYWYRQALGQGPEFLTYFNYEAQQDKSGLPNDRFSAERPEGSISTLTIQRTEQRDSAMYRCASSRGGLATGELFFGEGSRLTVL.

The rearrangement links TRBV4-1 to TRBJ1-1, with 7 bases lining up with TRBD1. The CDR3 contains 18 residues. With V trimmed by 0 bases and J by 1 base, 11 bases remained unmatched. Germline assignment: CDR1 MGHRA and CDR2 YSYEKL. The CDR3 here is CASSQDQAGQFPNTEAFF. CDR3 bases: TGCGCCAGCAGCCAAGATCAGGCGGGACAGTTCCCGAACACTGAAGCTTTCTTT.

The sample holds one count of this clone. The V call is TRBV6-4, the J call TRBJ2-2; D call uncertain. The CDR3 runs 13 residues. V lost 6 bases, J lost 2 bases, and 7 bases lay in between. In germline, CDR1 is MRHNA, CDR2 SNTAGT. This CDR3 is CASRTPNTGELFF. CDR3 coding DNA: TGTGCCAGCAGGACTCCTAACACCGGGGAGCTGTTTTTT.

This chain joins TRBV7-9 and TRBJ2-1; possible D gene TRBD1, 5 bases. The CDR3 totals 15 residues. Germline V lookup: CDR1 SEHNR, CDR2 FQNEAQ (reference sequence). The germline V and J ends were trimmed by 3 bases and 0 bases, with 9 bases remaining between them. As DNA, the CDR3 is TGTGCCAGCAGCTTCCCCCAGGGCTCCTACAATGAGCAGTTCTTC. Translation gives CASSFPQGSYNEQFF.